Shown below are 5 T cell receptor beta chains from a single sample sequenced in a study of T-cell reconstitution after alpha-beta-depleted transplantation in children. Unique molecular identifiers were incorporated during preparation of the TCRbeta library. A single record per CDR3 protein comes from TCRdb applying MiXCR to the PCR reads. Of about 480,000 distinct CDR3 sequences in the sample, about 12% were seen once. The source was PBMCs from the stem cell graft donor, collected from the stem cell graft. The receptors derive from a human donor who donated a stem cell graft to a child with combined immunodeficiency.

This clonotype turned up a few times. The rearrangement uses TRBV4-2 and TRBJ2-3; tentatively, D is TRBD1 or TRBD2 (5 bases each). The CDR3 covers 14 residues. CDR1 and CDR2 (germline): LGHNA, YNFKEQ. V dropped 4 bases and J dropped 4 bases, with 12 bases sitting between them. The CDR3 region is CASSPRLGADTQYF. CDR3 in DNA: TGTGCCAGCAGCCCCCGGTTGGGGGCAGATACGCAGTATTTT.

This clonotype was counted ten times or more. The chain links TRBV18 to TRBJ2-2; D not resolved. This CDR3 comprises 14 residues. CDR1 KGHSH and CDR2 LQKENI come from the germline V gene. V dropped 2 bases and J dropped 4 bases, with 8 bases sitting between them. The chain's CDR3 is CASSPMRFTGELFF. Written as DNA, the CDR3 is TGTGCCAGCTCACCAATGCGGTTCACCGGGGAGCTGTTTTTT.

This clonotype was seen many times. The chain employs TRBV20-1 and TRBJ2-7; 8 bases are a match to TRBD2. Losses at the gene ends were 2 bases for V and 5 bases for J; bases not matched to a gene: 23. The CDR3 sequence is 19 residues long. Germline V gene sequence: CDR1 DFQATT, CDR2 SNEGSKA (reference sequence). CDR3 protein: CSARLVPGVGGVIVDEQYF. CDR3 nucleotide sequence: TGCAGTGCTAGATTGGTTCCGGGGGTCGGGGGGGTGATAGTGGACGAGCAGTACTTC.

The J gene is TRBJ1-2, the V gene TRBV5-1; D is perhaps TRBD1 (6 bases). Germline CDR1 reads SGHRS; CDR2 reads YFSETQ. The CDR3 contains 17 residues. V gave up 4 bases and J gave up 6 bases, with 25 bases separating them. CDR3 DNA: TGCGCCAGCAGCCTAATATTAACGGGACAAGCCCTGGATGGCTACACCTTC. It translates to CASSLILTGQALDGYTF.

This clonotype was detected only a few times. V gene TRBV5-1 combines with J gene TRBJ1-2, with 7 bases fitting TRBD1. V shed 3 bases, J shed 4 bases, and the junction held 9 bases outside the gene matches. From germline, CDR1 is SGHRS and CDR2 YFSETQ. The CDR3 covers 15 residues. The CDR3 here is CASSSYGTASYGYTF. The CDR3 DNA reads TGCGCCAGCAGCTCGTACGGGACAGCAAGCTATGGCTACACCTTC.